This is a list of T cell receptor beta chains from one sample in a study of control samples from healthy donors and cancer patients. Some clones are missing from TCRdb's copy, which holds only in-frame ones; the method was immunoSEQ multiplex PCR. The repertoire consists of approximately 86,000 clones, with 85% to 95% occurring once and the leading ten covering roughly 1.5%. The sample consisted of blood. The receptors here all came from a woman in her 30s in good health. Each CDR3 is given with its conserved first and last residue. The D gene is left open where the match is weak. Clone size is not always given. Where it is, it says once, few, many or a class for expanded clones.

size: .
V: TRBV10-1
length: 14
D: .
J: TRBJ2-4
CDR3: CASSDSLAKNIQYF
DNA: TGCGCCAGCAGTGACAGTCTAGCCAAAAACATTCAGTACTTC

size: .
V: TRBV9
length: 15
D: .
J: TRBJ1-3
CDR3: CASSASGQAGNTIYF
DNA: TGTGCCAGCAGCGCCTCAGGGCAGGCTGGAAACACCATATATTTT

size: .
V: TRBV5-1
length: 18
D: TRBD1
J: TRBJ1-4
CDR3: CASSLGPGQRSTNEKLFF
DNA: TGCGCCAGCAGCTTGGGCCCGGGACAGAGATCAACTAATGAAAAACTGTTTTTT

size: .
V: TRBV20-1
length: 14
D: TRBD2
J: TRBJ2-7
CDR3: CSASYRGGGYEQYF
DNA: TGCAGTGCTAGTTACCGGGGGGGCGGGTACGAGCAGTACTTC

size: .
V: TRBV18
length: 13
D: .
J: TRBJ2-1
CDR3: CASSPPALDEQFF
DNA: TGTGCCAGCTCACCACCTGCTTTGGATGAGCAGTTCTTC

size: .
V: TRBV2
length: 15
D: .
J: TRBJ1-4
CDR3: CASNLGGATNEKLFF
DNA: TGTGCCAGCAATCTAGGGGGAGCAACTAATGAAAAACTGTTTTTT

size: .
V: TRBV4-2
length: 14
D: .
J: TRBJ1-2
CDR3: CASSQEAGVDGYTF
DNA: TGTGCCAGCAGCCAAGAAGCGGGGGTGGATGGCTACACCTTC

size: .
V: TRBV28
length: 14
D: .
J: TRBJ1-2
CDR3: CASSLALSSYGYTF
DNA: TGTGCCAGCAGTTTAGCCCTATCCAGCTATGGCTACACCTTC

size: .
V: TRBV3-1/TRBV3-2
length: 14
D: TRBD1
J: TRBJ1-4
CDR3: CASSQRGPGEKLFF
DNA: TGTGCCAGCAGCCAGAGGGGGCCGGGGGAAAAACTGTTTTTT

size: .
V: TRBV19
length: 13
D: .
J: TRBJ2-7
CDR3: CASSRDRSYEQYF
DNA: TGTGCCAGTAGTAGAGACAGGTCCTACGAGCAGTACTTC

size: .
V: TRBV5-6
length: 12
D: .
J: TRBJ1-4
CDR3: CASYGQDEKLFF
DNA: TGTGCCAGTTACGGGCAAGATGAAAAACTGTTTTTT

size: .
V: TRBV5-8
length: 15
D: .
J: TRBJ2-1
CDR3: CASSLASHRVYEQFF
DNA: TGTGCCAGCAGCTTGGCCAGCCACAGGGTCTACGAGCAGTTCTTC

size: .
V: TRBV3-1/TRBV3-2
length: 20
D: .
J: TRBJ1-6
CDR3: CASSQDQWQGWESYNSPLHF
DNA: TGTGCCAGCAGCCAAGATCAATGGCAGGGCTGGGAGTCCTATAATTCACCCCTCCACTTT

size: .
V: TRBV7-2
length: 15
D: .
J: TRBJ1-2
CDR3: CASSLVGSTNYGYTF
DNA: TGTGCCAGCAGCTTAGTCGGTTCTACTAACTATGGCTACACCTTC

size: .
V: TRBV29-1
length: 14
D: .
J: TRBJ1-2
CDR3: CSVVQGSFNYGYTF
DNA: TGCAGCGTTGTCCAGGGATCCTTTAACTATGGCTACACCTTC

size: once
V: TRBV18
length: 21
D: .
J: TRBJ2-6
CDR3: CASSPLEGVAGFSSGANVLTF
DNA: TGTGCCAGCTCACCTCTCGAGGGTGTGGCAGGCTTTAGCTCTGGGGCCAACGTCCTGACTTTC

size: .
V: TRBV5-1
length: 17
D: TRBD1
J: TRBJ1-2
CDR3: CASSLAGTGYRGSGYTF
DNA: TGCGCCAGCAGCTTGGCCGGGACAGGGTATCGGGGTAGTGGCTACACCTTC

size: .
V: TRBV29-1
length: 13
D: TRBD1
J: TRBJ1-4
CDR3: CSVEAGGGEKLFF
DNA: TGCAGCGTTGAGGCAGGGGGTGGTGAAAAACTGTTTTTT

size: once
V: TRBV7-2
length: 17
D: TRBD1
J: TRBJ2-1
CDR3: CASSPDFGTGSYNEQFF
DNA: TGTGCCAGCAGCCCAGACTTTGGGACAGGAAGCTACAATGAGCAGTTCTTC

size: .
V: TRBV6-5
length: 14
D: .
J: TRBJ2-7
CDR3: CASSYSRTNGEQYF
DNA: TGTGCCAGCAGTTACTCCCGGACGAATGGGGAGCAGTACTTC

size: .
V: TRBV12-5
length: 15
D: TRBD1
J: TRBJ1-1
CDR3: CASGLDLTGGPEAFF
DNA: TGTGCTAGTGGTTTAGATCTGACAGGGGGCCCTGAAGCTTTCTTT

size: .
V: TRBV2
length: 14
D: .
J: TRBJ1-5
CDR3: CGGEQAYSNQPQHF
DNA: TGTGGGGGGGAACAGGCGTATAGCAATCAGCCCCAGCATTTT

size: .
V: TRBV6-4
length: 13
D: .
J: TRBJ2-3
CDR3: CASSDGSTDTQYF
DNA: TGTGCCAGCAGTGACGGTAGCACAGATACGCAGTATTTT

size: .
V: TRBV6-1
length: 16
D: .
J: TRBJ2-2
CDR3: CASSEGGGRATGELFF
DNA: TGTGCCAGCAGTGAAGGTGGGGGGCGGGCCACCGGGGAGCTGTTTTTT

size: .
V: TRBV27
length: 13
D: .
J: TRBJ2-1
CDR3: CASSLWQGNEQFF
DNA: TGTGCCAGCAGTTTATGGCAGGGGAATGAGCAGTTCTTC

size: .
V: TRBV18
length: 12
D: .
J: TRBJ2-3
CDR3: CASLNSADTQYF
DNA: TGTGCCAGCTTAAATTCCGCAGATACGCAGTATTTT

size: .
V: TRBV5-4
length: 14
D: .
J: TRBJ1-1
CDR3: CASSLKGRNTEAFF
DNA: TGTGCCAGCAGCTTGAAGGGGAGGAACACTGAAGCTTTCTTT

size: .
V: TRBV5-5
length: 14
D: .
J: TRBJ1-5
CDR3: CASSLVSQGQPQHF
DNA: TGTGCCAGCAGCTTGGTTTCGCAGGGTCAGCCCCAGCATTTT

size: .
V: TRBV30
length: 12
D: .
J: TRBJ1-2
CDR3: CAWSTGYYGYTF
DNA: TGTGCCTGGAGTACGGGGTACTATGGCTACACCTTC

size: .
V: TRBV24-1
length: 14
D: .
J: TRBJ1-1
CDR3: CATSDGTSFGEAFF
DNA: TGTGCCACCAGTGACGGGACATCATTTGGAGAAGCTTTCTTT

size: .
V: TRBV19
length: 14
D: .
J: TRBJ1-2
CDR3: CASSIDRASTGYTF
DNA: TGTGCCAGTAGTATAGATCGAGCCAGCACCGGCTACACCTTC

size: medium-sized
V: TRBV5-1
length: 15
D: TRBD2
J: TRBJ2-1
CDR3: CASSSLGGGVNEQFF
DNA: TGCGCCAGCAGCTCCCTTGGCGGGGGAGTCAATGAGCAGTTCTTC

size: .
V: TRBV5-6
length: 17
D: .
J: TRBJ1-1
CDR3: CASSPTPRRGAGTEAFF
DNA: TGTGCCAGCAGCCCTACACCCCGGAGGGGCGCGGGAACTGAAGCTTTCTTT

size: .
V: TRBV3-1/TRBV3-2
length: 14
D: .
J: TRBJ1-5
CDR3: CASSQDQGLQPQHF
DNA: TGTGCCAGCAGCCAAGATCAGGGGTTGCAGCCCCAGCATTTT

size: once
V: TRBV30
length: 20
D: TRBD1
J: TRBJ2-7
CDR3: CAWSVQGFDPNTQGSYEQYF
DNA: TGTGCCTGGAGTGTACAGGGGTTTGACCCCAATACACAGGGTTCCTACGAGCAGTACTTC

size: .
V: TRBV19
length: 16
D: TRBD1
J: TRBJ2-1
CDR3: CASSIQIQGAYNEQFF
DNA: TGTGCCAGTAGTATTCAAATCCAGGGGGCTTACAATGAGCAGTTCTTC

size: .
V: TRBV20-1
length: 11
D: .
J: TRBJ2-1
CDR3: CSAVDVYEQFF
DNA: TGCAGTGCAGTAGATGTCTATGAGCAGTTCTTC

size: .
V: TRBV24-1
length: 12
D: .
J: TRBJ1-1
CDR3: CAVGKTGLEAFF
DNA: TGTGCCGTCGGAAAGACGGGTTTGGAAGCTTTCTTT

size: .
V: TRBV19
length: 13
D: .
J: TRBJ1-1
CDR3: CASSRAANTEAFF
DNA: TGTGCCAGTAGTAGAGCAGCGAACACTGAAGCTTTCTTT

size: .
V: TRBV19
length: 15
D: TRBD2
J: TRBJ2-7
CDR3: CASGTSGSSLYEQYF
DNA: TGTGCCAGCGGGACTAGCGGGAGTAGTCTCTACGAGCAGTACTTC

size: .
V: TRBV7-3
length: 19
D: TRBD2
J: TRBJ2-5
CDR3: CASSFVAVGLAGSQETQYF
DNA: TGTGCCAGCAGCTTCGTTGCGGTCGGACTAGCGGGGTCCCAAGAGACCCAGTACTTC

size: .
V: TRBV3-1/TRBV3-2
length: 16
D: .
J: TRBJ1-4
CDR3: CASSHYAVEKNEKLFF
DNA: TGTGCCAGCAGCCACTATGCGGTTGAGAAGAATGAAAAACTGTTTTTT

size: .
V: TRBV7-9
length: 15
D: .
J: TRBJ1-1
CDR3: CASSSLQGVGTEAFF
DNA: TGTGCCAGCAGCTCCCTACAGGGCGTAGGCACTGAAGCTTTCTTT